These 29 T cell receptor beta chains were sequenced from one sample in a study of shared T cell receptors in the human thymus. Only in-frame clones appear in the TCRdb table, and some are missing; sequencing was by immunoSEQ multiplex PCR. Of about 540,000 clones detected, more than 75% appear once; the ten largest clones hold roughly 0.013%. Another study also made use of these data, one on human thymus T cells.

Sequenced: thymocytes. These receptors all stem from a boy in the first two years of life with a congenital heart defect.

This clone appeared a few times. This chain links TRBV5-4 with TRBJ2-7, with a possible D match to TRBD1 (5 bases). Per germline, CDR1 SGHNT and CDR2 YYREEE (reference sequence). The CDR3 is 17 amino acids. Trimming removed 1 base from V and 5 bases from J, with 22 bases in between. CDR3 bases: TGTGCCAGCAGCTTGAGTGTCTCCCCGGAGACAGTCCACGAGCAGTACTTC. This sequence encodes CASSLSVSPETVHEQYF.

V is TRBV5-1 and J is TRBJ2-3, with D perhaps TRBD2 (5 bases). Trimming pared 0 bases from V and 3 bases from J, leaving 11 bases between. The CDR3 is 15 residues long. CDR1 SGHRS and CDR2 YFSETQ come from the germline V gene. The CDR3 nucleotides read TGCGCCAGCAGCTTGGAACTAGGAGAGACAGATACGCAGTATTTT. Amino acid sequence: CASSLELGETDTQYF.

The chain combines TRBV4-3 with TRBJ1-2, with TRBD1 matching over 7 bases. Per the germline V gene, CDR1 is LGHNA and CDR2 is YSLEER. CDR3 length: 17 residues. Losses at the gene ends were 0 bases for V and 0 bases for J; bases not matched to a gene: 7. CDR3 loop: CASSQEPTGVPNYGYTF. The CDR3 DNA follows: TGCGCCAGCAGCCAAGAACCTACAGGGGTCCCTAACTATGGCTACACCTTC.

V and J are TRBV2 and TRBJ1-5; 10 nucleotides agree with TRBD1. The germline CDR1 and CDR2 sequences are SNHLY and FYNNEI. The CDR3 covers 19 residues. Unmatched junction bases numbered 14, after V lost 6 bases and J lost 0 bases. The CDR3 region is CASSTGTGELRYSNQPQHF. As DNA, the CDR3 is TGTGCCAGCAGCACGGGGACAGGGGAGCTCCGTTATAGCAATCAGCCCCAGCATTTT.

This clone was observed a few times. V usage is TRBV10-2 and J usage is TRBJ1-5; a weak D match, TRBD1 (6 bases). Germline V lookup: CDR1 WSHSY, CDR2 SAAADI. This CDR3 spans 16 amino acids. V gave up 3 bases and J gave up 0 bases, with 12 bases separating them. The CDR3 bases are TGCGCCAGCAGTGATCGAAGGGGGAATAGCAATCAGCCCCAGCATTTT. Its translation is CASSDRRGNSNQPQHF.

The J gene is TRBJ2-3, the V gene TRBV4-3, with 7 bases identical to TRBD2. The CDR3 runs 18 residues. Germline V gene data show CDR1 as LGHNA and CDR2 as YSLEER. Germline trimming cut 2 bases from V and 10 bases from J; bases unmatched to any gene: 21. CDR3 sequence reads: CASSQSPPVGREFRSQYF. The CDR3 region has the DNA TGCGCCAGCAGCCAATCCCCCCCCGTCGGGCGGGAGTTCCGATCGCAGTATTTT.

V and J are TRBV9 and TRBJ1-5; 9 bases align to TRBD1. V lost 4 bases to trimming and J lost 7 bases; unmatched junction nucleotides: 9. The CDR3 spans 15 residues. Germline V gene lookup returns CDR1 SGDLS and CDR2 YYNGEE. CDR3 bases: TGTGCCAGCAGCCCCTCGGACAGGGGAGACCAGCCCCAGCATTTT. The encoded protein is CASSPSDRGDQPQHF.

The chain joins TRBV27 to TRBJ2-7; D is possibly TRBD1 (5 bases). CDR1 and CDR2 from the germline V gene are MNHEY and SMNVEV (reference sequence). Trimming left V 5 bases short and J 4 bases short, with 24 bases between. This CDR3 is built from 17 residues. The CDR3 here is CASSPPAPDRAPYEQYF. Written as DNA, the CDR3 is TGTGCCAGCAGTCCCCCGGCCCCCGACAGAGCTCCGTACGAGCAGTACTTC.

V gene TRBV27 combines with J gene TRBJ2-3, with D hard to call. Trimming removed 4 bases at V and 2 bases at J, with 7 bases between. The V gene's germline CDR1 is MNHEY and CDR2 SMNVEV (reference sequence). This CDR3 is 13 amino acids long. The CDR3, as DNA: TGTGCCAGCAGTTCGCAGGTCACAGATACGCAGTATTTT. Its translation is CASSSQVTDTQYF.

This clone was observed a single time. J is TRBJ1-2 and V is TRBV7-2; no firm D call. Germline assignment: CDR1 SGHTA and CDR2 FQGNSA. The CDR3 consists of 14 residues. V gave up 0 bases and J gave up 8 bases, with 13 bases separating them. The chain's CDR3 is CASSLAPGSRGYTF. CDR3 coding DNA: TGTGCCAGCAGCTTAGCGCCGGGGTCTCGGGGCTACACCTTC.

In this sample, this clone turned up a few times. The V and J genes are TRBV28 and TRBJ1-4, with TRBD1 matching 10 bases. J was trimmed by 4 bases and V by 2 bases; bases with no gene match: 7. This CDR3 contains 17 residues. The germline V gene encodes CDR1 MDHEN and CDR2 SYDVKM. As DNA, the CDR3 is TGTGCCAGCAGTTTAGAAACCCGGGACAGGGGTAATGAAAAACTGTTTTTT. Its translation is CASSLETRDRGNEKLFF. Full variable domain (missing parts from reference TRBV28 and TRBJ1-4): DVKVTQSSRYLVKRTGEKVFLECVQDMDHENMFWYRQDPGLGLRLIYFSYDVKMKEKGDIPEGYSVSREKKERFSLILESASTNQTSMYLCASSLETRDRGNEKLFFGSGTQLSVL.

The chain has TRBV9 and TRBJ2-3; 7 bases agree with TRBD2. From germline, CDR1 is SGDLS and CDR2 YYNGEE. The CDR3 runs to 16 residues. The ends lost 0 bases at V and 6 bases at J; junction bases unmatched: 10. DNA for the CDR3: TGTGCCAGCAGCGTAGCTACTGGACTAGGTACCGATACGCAGTATTTT. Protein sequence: CASSVATGLGTDTQYF.

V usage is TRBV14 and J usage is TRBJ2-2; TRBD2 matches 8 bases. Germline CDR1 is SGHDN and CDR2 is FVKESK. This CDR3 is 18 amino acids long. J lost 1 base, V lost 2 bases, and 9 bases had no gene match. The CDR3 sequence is CASSQWGAGGMNTGELFF. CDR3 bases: TGTGCCAGCAGCCAATGGGGGGCGGGAGGAATGAACACCGGGGAGCTGTTTTTT.

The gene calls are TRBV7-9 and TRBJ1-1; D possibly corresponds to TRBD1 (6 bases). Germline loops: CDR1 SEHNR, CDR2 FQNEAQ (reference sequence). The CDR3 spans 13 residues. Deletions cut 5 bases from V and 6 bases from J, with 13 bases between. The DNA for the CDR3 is TGTGCCAGCAGCCCCCCACAGGGATCTGAAGCTTTCTTT. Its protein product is CASSPPQGSEAFF. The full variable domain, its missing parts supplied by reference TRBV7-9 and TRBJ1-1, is DTGVSQNPRHKITKRGQNVTFRCDPISEHNRLYWYRQTLGQGPEFLTYFQNEAQLEKSRLLSDRFSAERPKGSFSTLEIQRTEQGDSAMYLCASSPPQGSEAFFGQGTRLTVV.

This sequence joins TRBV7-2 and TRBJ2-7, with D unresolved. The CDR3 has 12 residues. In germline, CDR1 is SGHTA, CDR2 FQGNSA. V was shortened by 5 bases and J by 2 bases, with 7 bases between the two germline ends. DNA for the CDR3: TGTGCCAGCAGCGCCCCGGCCTACGAGCAGTACTTC. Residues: CASSAPAYEQYF.

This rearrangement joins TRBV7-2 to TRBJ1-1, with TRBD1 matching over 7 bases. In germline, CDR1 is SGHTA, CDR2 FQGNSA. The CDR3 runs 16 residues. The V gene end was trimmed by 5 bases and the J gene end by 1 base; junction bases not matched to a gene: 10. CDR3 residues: CASSLNPGQTNTEAFF. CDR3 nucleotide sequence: TGTGCCAGCAGCCTCAACCCGGGACAGACGAACACTGAAGCTTTCTTT.

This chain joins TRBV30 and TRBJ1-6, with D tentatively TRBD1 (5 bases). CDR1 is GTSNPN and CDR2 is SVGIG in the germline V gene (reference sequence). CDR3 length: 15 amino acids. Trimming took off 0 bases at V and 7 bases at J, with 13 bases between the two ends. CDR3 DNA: TGTGCCTGGAGTGTCCGGCAGGGAGGCAATTCACCCCTCCACTTT. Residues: CAWSVRQGGNSPLHF.

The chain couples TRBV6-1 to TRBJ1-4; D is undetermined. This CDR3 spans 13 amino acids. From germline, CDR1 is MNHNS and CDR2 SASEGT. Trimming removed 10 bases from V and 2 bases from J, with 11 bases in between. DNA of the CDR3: TGTGCCATCTTCGGCGGGACTAATGAAAAACTGTTTTTT. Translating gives CAIFGGTNEKLFF.

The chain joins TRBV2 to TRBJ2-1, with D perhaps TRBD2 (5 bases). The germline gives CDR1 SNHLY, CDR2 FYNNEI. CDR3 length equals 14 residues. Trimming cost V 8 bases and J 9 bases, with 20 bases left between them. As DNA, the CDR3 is TGTGCCAGCGACCAAGGTCTAGCCCTCAGTGAGCAGTTCTTC. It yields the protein CASDQGLALSEQFF. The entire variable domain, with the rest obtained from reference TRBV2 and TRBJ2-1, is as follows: EPEVTQTPSHQVTQMGQEVILRCVPISNHLYFYWYRQILGQKVEFLVSFYNNEISEKSEIFDDQFSVERPDGSNFTLKIRSTKLEDSAMYFCASDQGLALSEQFFGPGTRLTVL.

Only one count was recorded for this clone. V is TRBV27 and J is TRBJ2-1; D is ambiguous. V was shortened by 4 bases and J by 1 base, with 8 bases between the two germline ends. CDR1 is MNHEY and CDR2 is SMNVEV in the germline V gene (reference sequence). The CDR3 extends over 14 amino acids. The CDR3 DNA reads TGTGCCAGCAGTTCTGCGGTTTCCTACAATGAGCAGTTCTTC. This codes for CASSSAVSYNEQFF.

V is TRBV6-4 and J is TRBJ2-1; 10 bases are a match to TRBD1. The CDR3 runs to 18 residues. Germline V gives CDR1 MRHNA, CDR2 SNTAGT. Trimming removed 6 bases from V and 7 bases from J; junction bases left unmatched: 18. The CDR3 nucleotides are TGTGCCAGCAGGCGCTTCCCCGCGACAGGGGGCCCCTGGAATGAGCAGTTCTTC. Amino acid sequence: CASRRFPATGGPWNEQFF.

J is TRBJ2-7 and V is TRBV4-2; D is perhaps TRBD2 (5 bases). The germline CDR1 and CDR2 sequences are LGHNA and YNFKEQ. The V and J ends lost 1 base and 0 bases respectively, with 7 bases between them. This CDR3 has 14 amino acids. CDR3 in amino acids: CASSQGRVSYEQYF. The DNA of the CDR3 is TGTGCCAGCAGCCAAGGGCGGGTCTCCTACGAGCAGTACTTC.

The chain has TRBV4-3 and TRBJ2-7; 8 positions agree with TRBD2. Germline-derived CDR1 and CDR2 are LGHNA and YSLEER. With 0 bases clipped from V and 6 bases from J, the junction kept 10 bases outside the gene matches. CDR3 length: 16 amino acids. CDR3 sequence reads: CASSQEFGLAGSEQYF. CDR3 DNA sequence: TGCGCCAGCAGCCAAGAATTCGGGCTAGCGGGTAGCGAGCAGTACTTC.

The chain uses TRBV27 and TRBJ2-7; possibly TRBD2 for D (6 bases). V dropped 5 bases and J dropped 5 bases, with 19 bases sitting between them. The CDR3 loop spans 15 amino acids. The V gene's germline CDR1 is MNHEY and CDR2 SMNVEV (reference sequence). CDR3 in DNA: TGTGCCAGCAGTCAATCCCCCGGAGGGATCCACGAGCAGTACTTC. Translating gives CASSQSPGGIHEQYF.

CDR3 nucleotide sequence: TGTGCCAGCAGCCCATTCCCGTTAGCTAACTATGGCTACACCTTC. Amino acid sequence: CASSPFPLANYGYTF. This chain connects TRBV5-4 to TRBJ1-2; D call uncertain. The germline gives CDR1 SGHNT, CDR2 YYREEE (reference sequence). Trimming cost V 4 bases and J 0 bases, with 13 bases left between them. There are 15 residues in the CDR3.

As DNA, the CDR3 is TGTGCCAGCAGCTTAAGTTTGGCCAAACGCTCCTACAATGAGCAGTTCTTC. Its protein is CASSLSLAKRSYNEQFF. V and J are TRBV7-9 and TRBJ2-1; no reliable D call. Germline CDR1 is SEHNR and CDR2 is FQNEAQ (reference sequence). Trimming cost V 2 bases and J 0 bases, with 14 bases left between them. The CDR3 is 17 amino acids.

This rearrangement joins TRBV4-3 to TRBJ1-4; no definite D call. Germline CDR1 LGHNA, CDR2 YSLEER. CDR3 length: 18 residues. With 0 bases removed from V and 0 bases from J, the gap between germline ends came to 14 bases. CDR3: CASSQEVPETTTNEKLFF. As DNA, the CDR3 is TGCGCCAGCAGCCAAGAAGTCCCAGAAACTACAACTAATGAAAAACTGTTTTTT.

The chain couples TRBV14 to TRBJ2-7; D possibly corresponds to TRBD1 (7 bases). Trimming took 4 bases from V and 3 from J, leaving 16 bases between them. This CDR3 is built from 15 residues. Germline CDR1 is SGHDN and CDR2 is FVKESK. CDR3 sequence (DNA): TGTGCCAGCAGCCCGACAGGGAGCGGGCACTACGAGCAGTACTTC. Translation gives CASSPTGSGHYEQYF.

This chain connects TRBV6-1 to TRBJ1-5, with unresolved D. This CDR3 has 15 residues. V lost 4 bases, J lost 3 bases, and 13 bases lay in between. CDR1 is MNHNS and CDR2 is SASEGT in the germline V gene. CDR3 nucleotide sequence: TGTGCCAGCAGTGTGAACGGCGACACCAATCAGCCCCAGCATTTT. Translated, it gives CASSVNGDTNQPQHF.